Given below is one TCR beta chain in context. As yet, its antigen is unknown. The sample comes from a study of cytomegalovirus exposure and HLA in healthy donors. Study observations and caveats: Versus the roughly 700-donor mean, an Asian-associated ancestry cluster reportedly showed fewer N-insertions in a later analysis.

PCR amplification relied on 60 Vbeta primers (plus 13 Jbeta primers). Repertoires were generated with immunoSEQ multiplex PCR, while TCRdb's copy carries only in-frame clones and drops some. The repertoire holds approximately 110,000 clones, with roughly 69% as singletons. The CDR3 extends over 15 amino acids. V shed 0 bases and J shed 2 bases, with 10 bases lying between them. The germline CDR1 and CDR2 sequences are ENHRY and SYGVKD. The chain combines TRBV10-3 with TRBJ1-2, with D possibly being TRBD1 (6 bases). The receptor's source is a man aged 50 or older in good health and CMV-seropositive. The sample comprised PBMCs. CDR3 sequence (DNA): TGTGCCATCAGTGAGTCAGGGGGTCCGAACTATGGCTACACCTTC. Protein: CAISESGGPNYGYTF.